The 14 T cell receptor beta chains below all came from one sample that was sequenced in a study of shared clonotypes between healthy human individuals. Produced via immunoSEQ multiplex PCR; TCRdb's table is partial and in-frame only. Of about 680,000 clones in the sample, approximately 79% were seen once. Sequenced sample: memory CD4+ T cells sorted from blood. Specified subset: CD45RA-negative fraction. Receptor source: a woman aged 30 to 39 in good health.

This clone was counted once. The chain has TRBV6-6 and TRBJ2-7, with 9 bases identical to TRBD1. The germline gives CDR1 MNHNY, CDR2 SVGAGI (reference sequence). The CDR3 has 14 residues. V was pared by 7 bases and J by 4 bases, with 8 bases of the junction left unmatched. As DNA, the CDR3 is TGTGCCAGCAACACACAGGGGGCGATTTACGAGCAGTACTTC. The encoded protein is CASNTQGAIYEQYF.

This chain uses TRBV5-1 with TRBJ2-3, with TRBD2 matching over 9 bases. This CDR3 has 16 residues. V was clipped by 5 bases and J by 5 bases; unmatched bases: 12. The germline V gene has CDR1 SGHRS and CDR2 YFSETQ. Here the CDR3 reads CASRPLTSGRVDTQYF. The CDR3 DNA follows: TGCGCCAGCAGGCCCTTGACTAGCGGAAGGGTAGATACGCAGTATTTT.

The chain combines TRBV19 with TRBJ2-1; 7 bases are shared with TRBD2. Looked up from germline, CDR1 is LNHDA and CDR2 is SQIVND (reference sequence). J was trimmed by 4 bases and V by 3 bases; bases with no gene match: 6. The CDR3 sequence is 15 residues long. The CDR3 DNA is TGTGCCAGTAGTATGGGAGGGCCGTCGTACAATGAGCAGTTCTTC. Its translation: CASSMGGPSYNEQFF.

This clone was counted only a few times. The gene calls are TRBV9 and TRBJ2-5, with 8 bases aligning to TRBD2. The CDR3 contains 14 residues. V lost 3 bases, J lost 11 bases, and 12 bases stayed unmatched. Germline CDR1 and CDR2: SGDLS and YYNGEE. The CDR3 protein is CASSEGLVGFSQYF. The CDR3 DNA reads as TGTGCCAGCAGCGAGGGACTAGTCGGATTCTCTCAGTACTTC. The whole variable domain, filled in from reference TRBV9 and TRBJ2-5, reads DSGVTQTPKHLITATGQRVTLRCSPRSGDLSVYWYQQSLDQGLQFLIQYYNGEERAKGNILERFSAQQFPDLHSELNLSSLELGDSALYFCASSEGLVGFSQYFGPGTRLLVL.

This clone was detected only a few times. The chain carries TRBV19 and TRBJ2-1, with TRBD2 matching over 8 bases. The CDR3 runs to 15 residues. Germline V CDR1 and CDR2: LNHDA, SQIVND (reference sequence). Trimming at V came to 6 bases and at J to 4 bases, leaving 8 bases not matched to a gene. The CDR3 bases are TGTGCCAGTAGGCGGGATAGCGGGATATACAATGAGCAGTTCTTC. This codes for CASRRDSGIYNEQFF. Looking up the rest from reference TRBV19 and TRBJ2-1 gives the full variable domain: DGGITQSPKYLFRKEGQNVTLSCEQNLNHDAMYWYRQDPGQGLRLIYYSQIVNDFQKGDIAEGYSVSREKKESFPLTVTSAQKNPTAFYLCASRRDSGIYNEQFFGPGTRLTVL.

This rearrangement joins TRBV20-1 to TRBJ2-7, with D perhaps matching TRBD1 or TRBD2 (6 bases each). V lost 7 bases, J lost 3 bases, and 10 bases lay in between. CDR3 length equals 11 residues. The germline V gene encodes CDR1 DFQATT and CDR2 SNEGSKA (reference sequence). For the CDR3, the DNA is TGCAGTGTGGGGGGCCGCTACGAGCAGTACTTC. Protein product: CSVGGRYEQYF.

V and J are TRBV11-1 and TRBJ2-7, with D perhaps TRBD2 (6 bases). The germline V gene has CDR1 SGHAT and CDR2 FQDESV (reference sequence). V was pared by 5 bases and J by 4 bases, with 9 bases between. This CDR3 region has 12 residues. CDR3 nucleotide sequence: TGTGCCAGCAGCGTTAGCGGTTACGAGCAGTACTTC. Its translation: CASSVSGYEQYF.

The chain links TRBV28 to TRBJ2-7; D might be TRBD1 (6 bases). With 1 base removed from V and 6 bases from J, the gap between germline ends came to 13 bases. The CDR3 is 14 residues long. Germline V CDR1 and CDR2: MDHEN, SYDVKM. CDR3 sequence (DNA): TGTGCCAGCAGTTTATCGCCAGGGGTAGGCGAGCAGTACTTC. This sequence encodes CASSLSPGVGEQYF.

Note on this clone: The same CDR3 can be traced to other DNA sequences in this sample. This chain links TRBV18 with TRBJ2-2; D gene uncertain. V lost 0 bases, J lost 2 bases, and 1 base lay in between. The CDR3 is made up of 13 amino acids. Germline-derived CDR1 and CDR2 are KGHSH and LQKENI. For the CDR3, the DNA is TGTGCCAGCTCACCACCAAACACCGGGGAGCTGTTTTTT. This sequence encodes CASSPPNTGELFF. Full variable domain (remainder filled in from reference TRBV18 and TRBJ2-2): NAGVMQNPRHLVRRRGQEARLRCSPMKGHSHVYWYRQLPEEGLKFMVYLQKENIIDESGMPKERFSAEFPKEGPSILRIQQVVRGDSAAYFCASSPPNTGELFFGEGSRLTVL.

This clone occurred once. The chain carries TRBV27 and TRBJ1-2; D possibly corresponds to TRBD1 (6 bases). Trimming shortened V by 4 bases and J by 5 bases, and 14 bases separated the two germline ends. Looked up from germline, CDR1 is MNHEY and CDR2 is SMNVEV (reference sequence). The CDR3 covers 14 residues. The CDR3 spells CASSSRGQGYGYTF. CDR3 bases: TGTGCCAGCAGTTCCCGTGGTCAGGGGTATGGCTACACCTTC.

In its sample, this clone was seen once. V gene TRBV7-2 combines with J gene TRBJ1-2; TRBD1 is a possible D gene (6 bases). This CDR3 region has 15 residues. Germline V gene data show CDR1 as SGHTA and CDR2 as FQGNSA. V lost 7 bases to trimming and J lost 4 bases, with 19 bases between them. The CDR3 is CASTNPGKGGYGYTF. The CDR3 DNA reads as TGTGCCAGCACCAACCCCGGAAAGGGGGGCTATGGCTACACCTTC.

The V call is TRBV5-1, the J call TRBJ2-7; perhaps TRBD1 as D (6 bases). V was clipped by 3 bases and J by 3 bases, with 13 bases between them. This CDR3 spans 14 amino acids. The germline CDR1 and CDR2 sequences are SGHRS and YFSETQ. The CDR3 coding sequence is TGCGCCAGCAGCTCTGGCAGGGACAACTACGAGCAGTACTTC. Its translation is CASSSGRDNYEQYF.

The J gene is TRBJ2-5, the V gene TRBV27; D not resolved. Germline values: CDR1 MNHEY, CDR2 SMNVEV (reference sequence). There are 13 residues in the CDR3. Trimming stripped 0 bases from V and 2 bases from J, with 4 bases between. CDR3 region: CASSLSWQETQYF. CDR3 DNA sequence: TGTGCCAGCAGTTTATCTTGGCAAGAGACCCAGTACTTC.

The rearrangement links TRBV16 to TRBJ2-7; 8 bases are shared with TRBD1. There are 16 residues in the CDR3. Germline CDR1 reads KGHSY; CDR2 reads FQNENV. V dropped 4 bases and J dropped 1; count of bases not matched to a gene: 9. The CDR3 sequence: CASSRSGTGLSYEQYF. DNA for the CDR3: TGTGCCAGCAGCCGCTCCGGGACAGGTCTTTCCTACGAGCAGTACTTC. The entire variable domain, with the rest obtained from reference TRBV16 and TRBJ2-7, is as follows: GEEVAQTPKHLVRGEGQKAKLYCAPIKGHSYVFWYQQVLKNEFKFLISFQNENVFDETGMPKERFSAKCLPNSPCSLEIQATKLEDSAVYFCASSRSGTGLSYEQYFGPGTRLTVT.